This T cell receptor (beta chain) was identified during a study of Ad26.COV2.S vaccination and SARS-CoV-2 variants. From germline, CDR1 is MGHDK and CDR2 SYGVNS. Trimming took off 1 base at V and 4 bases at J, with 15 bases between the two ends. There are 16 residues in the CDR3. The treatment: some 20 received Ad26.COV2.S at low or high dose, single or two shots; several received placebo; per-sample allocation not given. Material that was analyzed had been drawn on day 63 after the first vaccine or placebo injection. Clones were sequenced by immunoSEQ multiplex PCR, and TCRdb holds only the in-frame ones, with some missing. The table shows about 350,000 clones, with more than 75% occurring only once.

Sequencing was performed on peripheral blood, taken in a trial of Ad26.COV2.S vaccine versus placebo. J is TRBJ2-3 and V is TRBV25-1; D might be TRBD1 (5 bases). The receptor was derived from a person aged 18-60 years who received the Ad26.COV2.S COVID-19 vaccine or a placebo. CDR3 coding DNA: TGTGCCAGCAGTGAATCCTGGGGCCGCGCGCCAGATACGCAGTATTTT. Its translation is CASSESWGRAPDTQYF. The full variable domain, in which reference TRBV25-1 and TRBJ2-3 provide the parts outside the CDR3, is EADIYQTPRYLVIGTGKKITLECSQTMGHDKMYWYQQDPGMELHLIHYSYGVNSTEKGDLSSESTVSRIRTEHFPLTLESARPSHTSQYLCASSESWGRAPDTQYFGPGTRLTVL.